Below are 29 T cell receptor beta chains sequenced from a single sample in a study of T cell responses to AZD1222 COVID-19 vaccine. The repertoire was sequenced with immunoSEQ multiplex PCR; TCRdb's copy has only in-frame clones and lacks some. This sample has more than 150,000 clones; 92% occur once, and the top ten carry under 11%. This sample comprised peripheral blood, obtained on day 0 of AZD1222 vaccination. Every receptor here comes from an adult in good health.

This chain links TRBV30 with TRBJ1-6, with TRBD1 matching 9 bases. V dropped 1 base and J dropped 0; count of bases not matched to a gene: 10. This CDR3 contains 19 residues. The germline V gene encodes CDR1 GTSNPN and CDR2 SVGIG (reference sequence). The CDR3 DNA follows: TGTGCCTGGAGTGCCCGAGGACAGGGGCTAAGCTCCTATAATTCACCCCTCCACTTT. Protein product: CAWSARGQGLSSYNSPLHF.

This clone appeared many times. The J gene is TRBJ1-1, the V gene TRBV18, with a possible D match to TRBD1 (6 bases). The CDR3 contains 15 residues. The germline V and J ends were trimmed by 4 bases and 1 base, with 13 bases remaining between them. Germline V gene data show CDR1 as KGHSH and CDR2 as LQKENI. The CDR3 loop is CASSLPGAGNTEAFF. Written as DNA, the CDR3 is TGTGCCAGCTCACTCCCGGGGGCGGGGAACACTGAAGCTTTCTTT.

V and J are TRBV10-3 and TRBJ1-2; D may be TRBD1 (6 bases). The germline V gene encodes CDR1 ENHRY and CDR2 SYGVKD. CDR3 length: 15 amino acids. The ends were cut back, 10 bases at V and 2 bases at J, with 20 bases in the middle. CDR3: CARDGTNSLNYGYTF. In nucleotides, the CDR3 is TGTGCCAGGGACGGGACAAACTCTCTCAACTATGGCTACACCTTC.

CDR3 sequence: CASSVSSRTEAFF. The CDR3 nucleotides are TGTGCCAGCAGTGTGTCCAGTCGAACTGAAGCTTTCTTT. The chain combines TRBV27 with TRBJ1-1, with D uncertain. This CDR3 comprises 13 residues. Deletions cut 5 bases from V and 5 bases from J, with 12 bases between. Germline values: CDR1 MNHEY, CDR2 SMNVEV (reference sequence).

The chain employs TRBV5-1 and TRBJ2-7, with TRBD2 identical over 9 bases. V dropped 2 bases and J dropped 4; count of bases not matched to a gene: 4. This CDR3 is built from 14 residues. In germline, CDR1 is SGHRS, CDR2 YFSETQ. The CDR3 DNA sequence: TGCGCCAGCAGCTTAAATAGCGGGAGTTACGAGCAGTACTTC. It translates to CASSLNSGSYEQYF.

The chain carries TRBV24-1 and TRBJ1-2; D unresolved. The CDR3 consists of 14 residues. Germline lookup yields CDR1 KGHDR and CDR2 SFDVKD. V was trimmed by 3 bases and J by 2 bases, leaving 9 bases between them. CDR3 DNA sequence: TGTGCCACCAGTGATCCGAGACGGAACTATGGCTACACCTTC. Its protein is CATSDPRRNYGYTF.

The chain recombines TRBV7-6 with TRBJ2-5; D remains unclear. The ends were cut back, 5 bases at V and 4 bases at J, with 5 bases in the middle. This CDR3 is built from 11 residues. Germline V lookup: CDR1 SGHVS, CDR2 FNYEAQ. The CDR3 loop is CASSRGETQYF. CDR3 in DNA: TGTGCCAGCAGCAGAGGAGAGACCCAGTACTTC.

The chain couples TRBV14 to TRBJ1-1; D not resolved. The germline gives CDR1 SGHDN, CDR2 FVKESK. The CDR3 runs to 15 residues. V lost 1 base to trimming and J lost 1 base, with 10 bases between them. The CDR3: CASSQGNQGNTEAFF. In nucleotides, the CDR3 is TGTGCCAGCAGCCAAGGCAACCAAGGGAACACTGAAGCTTTCTTT.

Notes on this clone: The sample holds other DNA sequences that translate to the same CDR3. This rearrangement joins TRBV19 to TRBJ1-5, with 7 bases lining up with TRBD1. The CDR3 loop spans 13 amino acids. Germline V gives CDR1 LNHDA, CDR2 SQIVND (reference sequence). The ends lost 5 bases at V and 4 bases at J; junction bases unmatched: 2. Here the CDR3 DNA reads TGTGCCAGTAGTCGGGACAGAAATCAGCCCCAGCATTTT. Protein: CASSRDRNQPQHF.

This clone was recorded once. The gene calls are TRBV9 and TRBJ2-2; no clear D. Trimming removed 2 bases at V and 4 bases at J, with 6 bases between. The germline V gene has CDR1 SGDLS and CDR2 YYNGEE. The CDR3 is made up of 13 amino acids. The CDR3 loop reads CASSVRTTGELFF. The DNA of the CDR3 is TGTGCCAGCAGCGTCCGGACCACCGGGGAGCTGTTTTTT.

This chain uses TRBV27 with TRBJ2-7; weak D call: TRBD2 (7 bases). Germline lookup yields CDR1 MNHEY and CDR2 SMNVEV (reference sequence). The V and J ends lost 6 bases and 3 bases respectively, with 15 bases between them. The CDR3 is 14 amino acids. Here the CDR3 DNA reads TGTGCCAGCAGCCACGGGGGGCCTGGCTACGAGCAGTACGTC. This translates into CASSHGGPGYEQYV.

This clone showed up just once. The V call is TRBV19, the J call TRBJ2-7, with D perhaps assigned TRBD1 or TRBD2 (5 bases each). This CDR3 region has 14 residues. Germline V CDR1 and CDR2: LNHDA, SQIVND (reference sequence). Trimming stripped 3 bases from V and 5 bases from J, with 14 bases between. The DNA of the CDR3 is TGTGCCAGTAGTATCGGTAGGGACCCCCACGAGCAGTACTTC. Translation gives CASSIGRDPHEQYF.

This clone was seen once. The gene calls are TRBV3-1 (or the pseudogene TRBV3-2) and TRBJ1-6; D unresolved. The CDR3 loop spans 15 amino acids. V was pared by 2 bases and J by 8 bases, with 13 bases between. Germline V CDR1 and CDR2: LGHDT, YNNKEL (reference sequence). The CDR3: CASSQSAVGDSPLHF. The CDR3 DNA reads as TGTGCCAGCAGCCAATCCGCCGTGGGCGATTCACCCCTCCACTTT.

The chain has TRBV7-9 and TRBJ1-1; 10 nucleotides line up with TRBD1. The trim removed 6 bases at V and 3 bases at J, leaving 7 bases unmatched. The germline V gene has CDR1 SEHNR and CDR2 FQNEAQ (reference sequence). The CDR3 length is 15 residues. CDR3 sequence reads: CASRRQGARDTEAFF. CDR3 nucleotides: TGTGCCAGCAGGAGACAGGGGGCAAGGGACACTGAAGCTTTCTTT.

This chain joins TRBV18 and TRBJ1-5; a possible D gene is TRBD1 (5 bases). The V gene lost 3 bases and the J gene lost 5 bases, with 11 bases spanning the gap. The V gene's germline CDR1 is KGHSH and CDR2 LQKENI. This CDR3 region has 14 residues. The CDR3 loop is CASSPLRVDQPQHF. In DNA form, the CDR3 reads TGTGCCAGCTCACCCCTCAGGGTAGATCAGCCCCAGCATTTT.

The V gene is TRBV5-1, the J gene TRBJ1-1; no reliable D call. The V end lost 0 bases, the J end lost 6 bases, and 15 bases lay between the germline ends. Germline V gives CDR1 SGHRS, CDR2 YFSETQ. This CDR3 is 15 amino acids long. This CDR3 reads CASSLESGGRAEAFF. The DNA for the CDR3 is TGCGCCAGCAGCTTGGAATCAGGAGGGAGGGCTGAAGCTTTCTTT. Full variable domain (outside the CDR3, taken from reference TRBV5-1 and TRBJ1-1): KAGVTQTPRYLIKTRGQQVTLSCSPISGHRSVSWYQQTPGQGLQFLFEYFSETQRNKGNFPGRFSGRQFSNSRSEMNVSTLELGDSALYLCASSLESGGRAEAFFGQGTRLTVV.

The V call is TRBV9, the J call TRBJ1-1; D is unresolved. The CDR3 contains 14 residues. Trimming shortened V by 1 base and J by 4 bases, and 11 bases separated the two germline ends. CDR1 and CDR2 (germline): SGDLS, YYNGEE. As DNA, the CDR3 is TGTGCCAGCAGCGTATCCCCTTCCCCCACTGAAGCTTTCTTT. Encoded protein: CASSVSPSPTEAFF.

J is TRBJ2-7 and V is TRBV27; D is unclear. V gave up 3 bases and J gave up 0 bases, with 9 bases separating them. CDR1 is MNHEY, CDR2 SMNVEV, per germline (reference sequence). CDR3 length: 14 amino acids. CDR3 residues: CASSLSWSSYEQYF. The CDR3 bases are TGTGCCAGCAGTTTGTCCTGGAGCTCCTACGAGCAGTACTTC.

A few counts support this clone. V usage is TRBV6-5 and J usage is TRBJ2-7; a possible D gene is TRBD2 (5 bases). This CDR3 region has 16 residues. V was pared by 0 bases and J by 3 bases, with 15 bases between. The germline gives CDR1 MNHEY, CDR2 SVGAGI. CDR3 amino acids: CASSYSIWASLYEQYF. As DNA, the CDR3 is TGTGCCAGCAGTTACTCGATATGGGCTAGCCTCTACGAGCAGTACTTC.

This chain links TRBV4-1 with TRBJ2-7; 10 nucleotides agree with TRBD1. Germline V gene data show CDR1 as MGHRA and CDR2 as YSYEKL. The CDR3 has 14 amino acids. V lost 4 bases and J lost 4; bases outside the gene matches: 4. The chain's CDR3 is CASSPDRGPYEQYF. The CDR3 DNA follows: TGCGCCAGCAGCCCCGACAGGGGGCCTTACGAGCAGTACTTC.

This rearrangement joins TRBV9 to TRBJ2-1; 10 bases agree with TRBD2. Germline V gene sequence: CDR1 SGDLS, CDR2 YYNGEE. This CDR3 has 16 residues. J was trimmed by 8 bases and V by 0 bases; bases with no gene match: 8. For the CDR3, the DNA is TGTGCCAGCAGCGTAGGCAGCGGGGGGGCCACGCATGAGCAGTTCTTC. Translated, it gives CASSVGSGGATHEQFF.

This chain joins TRBV5-8 and TRBJ2-7; D is unresolved. Trimming cost V 5 bases and J 0 bases, with 9 bases left between them. Germline values: CDR1 SGHTS, CDR2 YDEGEE. CDR3 length: 13 amino acids. The CDR3 region has the DNA TGTGCCAGCAGGTCAGAAGGCTCCTACGAGCAGTACGTC. It codes for CASRSEGSYEQYV.

The V call is TRBV9, the J call TRBJ2-3, with a possible D match to TRBD2 (6 bases). V dropped 4 bases and J dropped 6 bases, with 21 bases sitting between them. Germline CDR1 is SGDLS and CDR2 is YYNGEE. The CDR3 sequence is 16 residues long. The CDR3, as DNA: TGTGCCAGCAGCCCCCGAGGAGGGAAGGGGACGGATACGCAGTATTTT. This encodes CASSPRGGKGTDTQYF.

The gene calls are TRBV7-8 and TRBJ1-4, with a weak D call TRBD1 (6 bases). CDR1 and CDR2 from the germline V gene are SGHVS and FQNEAQ. The CDR3 is made up of 16 amino acids. V was cut by 2 bases and J by 8 bases, with 18 bases left in between. The CDR3, as DNA: TGTGCCAGCAGCTTACTACCTGTGCGGGGGCGGGAAAAACTGTTTTTT. Translation: CASSLLPVRGREKLFF. The variable domain in full, completed from reference TRBV7-8 and TRBJ1-4, reads GAGVSQSPRYKVAKRGQDVALRCDPISGHVSLFWYQQALGQGPEFLTYFQNEAQLDKSGLPSDRFFAERPEGSVSTLKIQRTQQEDSAVYLCASSLLPVRGREKLFFGSGTQLSVL.

CDR3: CASSDPGLNYGYTF. The DNA for the CDR3 is TGTGCCAGCAGCGATCCGGGACTGAACTATGGCTACACCTTC. The chain joins TRBV7-9 to TRBJ1-2; possible D gene TRBD1, 5 bases. Germline CDR1 reads SEHNR; CDR2 reads FQNEAQ (reference sequence). This CDR3 spans 14 amino acids. V lost 5 bases, J lost 2 bases, and 12 bases lay in between. Using reference TRBV7-9 and TRBJ1-2 for the parts outside the CDR3, the full variable domain is DTGVSQNPRHKITKRGQNVTFRCDPISEHNRLYWYRQTLGQGPEFLTYFQNEAQLEKSRLLSDRFSAERPKGSFSTLEIQRTEQGDSAMYLCASSDPGLNYGYTFGSGTRLTVV.

The rearrangement links TRBV6-5 to TRBJ2-1, with a tentative D call TRBD1 (6 bases). V dropped 7 bases and J dropped 4 bases, with 14 bases sitting between them. Germline CDR1 MNHEY, CDR2 SVGAGI. CDR3 length: 14 residues. The CDR3 loop reads CASKDPGQYNEQFF. The CDR3 bases are TGTGCCAGCAAAGACCCCGGACAGTACAATGAGCAGTTCTTC.

This clone was seen only a few times. The V and J genes are TRBV7-9 and TRBJ1-4; 8 nucleotides align to TRBD1. J gave up 7 bases and V 5 bases, and 9 bases lay outside the gene matches. The germline CDR1 and CDR2 sequences are SEHNR and FQNEAQ (reference sequence). CDR3 length equals 15 residues. CDR3: CASSRDRGSLEKLFF. The DNA for the CDR3 is TGTGCCAGCAGCCGCGACAGGGGAAGTCTTGAAAAACTGTTTTTT.

This chain connects TRBV3-1 (or the pseudogene TRBV3-2) to TRBJ2-2; 7 bases align to TRBD1. V shed 1 base, J shed 4 bases, and the junction held 6 bases outside the gene matches. The germline CDR1 and CDR2 sequences are LGHDT and YNNKEL (reference sequence). The CDR3 extends over 16 amino acids. The DNA for the CDR3 is TGTGCCAGCAGCCAAGGAAGGGGGCCCGTCACCGGGGAGCTGTTTTTT. Protein: CASSQGRGPVTGELFF.

This sequence joins TRBV5-6 and TRBJ1-4; D gene unclear. Germline values: CDR1 SGHDT, CDR2 YYEEEE. Trimming shortened V by 4 bases and J by 1 base, and 14 bases separated the two germline ends. The CDR3 extends over 16 amino acids. For the CDR3, the DNA is TGTGCCAGCAGCCTCGGGTTTTCGGGAACTAATGAAAAACTGTTTTTT. Translation gives CASSLGFSGTNEKLFF.